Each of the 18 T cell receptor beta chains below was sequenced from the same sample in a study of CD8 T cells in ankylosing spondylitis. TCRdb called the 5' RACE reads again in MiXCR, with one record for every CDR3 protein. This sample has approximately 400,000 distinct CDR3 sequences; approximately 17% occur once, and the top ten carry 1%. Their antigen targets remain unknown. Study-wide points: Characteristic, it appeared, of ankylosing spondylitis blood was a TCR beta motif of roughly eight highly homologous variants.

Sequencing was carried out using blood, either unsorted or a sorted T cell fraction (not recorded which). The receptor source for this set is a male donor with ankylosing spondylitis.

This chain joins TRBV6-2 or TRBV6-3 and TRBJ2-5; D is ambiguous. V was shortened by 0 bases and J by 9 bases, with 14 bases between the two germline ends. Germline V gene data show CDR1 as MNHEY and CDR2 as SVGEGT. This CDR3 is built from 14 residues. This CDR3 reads CASSYSIARPAQYF. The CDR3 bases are TGTGCCAGCAGTTACTCGATCGCGAGGCCGGCCCAGTACTTC.

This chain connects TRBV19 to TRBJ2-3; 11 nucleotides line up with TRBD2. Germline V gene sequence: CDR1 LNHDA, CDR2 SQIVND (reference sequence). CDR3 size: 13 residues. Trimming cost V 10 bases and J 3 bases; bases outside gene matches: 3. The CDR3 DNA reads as TGTGCCACAAGACTAGCGGGGACAGATACGCAGTATTTT. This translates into CATRLAGTDTQYF.

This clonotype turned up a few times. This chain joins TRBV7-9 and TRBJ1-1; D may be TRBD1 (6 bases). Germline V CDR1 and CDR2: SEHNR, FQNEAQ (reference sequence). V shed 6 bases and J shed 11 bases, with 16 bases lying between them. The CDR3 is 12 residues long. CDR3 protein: CASSPYREVAFF. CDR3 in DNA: TGTGCCAGCAGTCCGTACAGGGAGGTTGCTTTCTTT.

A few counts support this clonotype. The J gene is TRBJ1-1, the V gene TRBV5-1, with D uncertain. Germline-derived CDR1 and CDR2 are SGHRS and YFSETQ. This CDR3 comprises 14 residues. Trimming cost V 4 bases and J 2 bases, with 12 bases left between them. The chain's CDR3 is CASSPRIANTEAFF. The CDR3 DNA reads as TGCGCCAGCAGCCCAAGGATTGCTAACACTGAAGCTTTCTTT.

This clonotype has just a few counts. The CDR3 protein is CASSLNLFPAETQYF. The DNA for the CDR3 is TGTGCCAGCAGCCTGAACTTATTCCCCGCAGAGACCCAGTACTTC. The chain combines TRBV11-2 with TRBJ2-5; no clear D gene. Germline V gene sequence: CDR1 SGHAT, CDR2 FQNNGV. Trimming removed 5 bases at V and 4 bases at J, with 17 bases between. This CDR3 has 15 residues.

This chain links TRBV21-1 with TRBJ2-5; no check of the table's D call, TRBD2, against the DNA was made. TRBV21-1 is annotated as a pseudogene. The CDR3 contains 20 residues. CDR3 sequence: CASSKRQERGLAEFQETQYF. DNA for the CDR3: TGTGCCAGCAGCAAAAGACAGGAAAGGGGACTAGCGGAGTTCCAAGAGACCCAGTACTTC.

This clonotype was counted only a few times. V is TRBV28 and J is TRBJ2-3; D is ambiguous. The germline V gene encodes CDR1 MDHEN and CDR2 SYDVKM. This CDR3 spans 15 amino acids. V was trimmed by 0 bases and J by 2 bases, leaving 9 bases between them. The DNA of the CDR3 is TGTGCCAGCAGTTTATGGTCCAGTTTCACAGATACGCAGTATTTT. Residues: CASSLWSSFTDTQYF.

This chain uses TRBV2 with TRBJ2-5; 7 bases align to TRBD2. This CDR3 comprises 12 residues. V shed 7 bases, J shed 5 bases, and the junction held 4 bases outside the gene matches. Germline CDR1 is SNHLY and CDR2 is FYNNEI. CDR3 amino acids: CASKYSGETQYF. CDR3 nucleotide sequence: TGTGCCAGCAAGTATAGCGGGGAGACCCAGTACTTC.

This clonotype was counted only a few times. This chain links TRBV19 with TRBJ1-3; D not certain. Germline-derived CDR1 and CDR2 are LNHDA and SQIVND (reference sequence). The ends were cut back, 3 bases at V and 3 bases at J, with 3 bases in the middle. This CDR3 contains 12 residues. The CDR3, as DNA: TGTGCCAGTAGTATCGGTGGAAACACCATATATTTT. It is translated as CASSIGGNTIYF.

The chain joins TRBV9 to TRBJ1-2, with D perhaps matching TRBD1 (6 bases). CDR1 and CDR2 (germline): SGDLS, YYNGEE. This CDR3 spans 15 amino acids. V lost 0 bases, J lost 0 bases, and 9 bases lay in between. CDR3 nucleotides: TGTGCCAGCAGCGTAGGAGGGGGGACTAACTATGGCTACACCTTC. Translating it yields CASSVGGGTNYGYTF.

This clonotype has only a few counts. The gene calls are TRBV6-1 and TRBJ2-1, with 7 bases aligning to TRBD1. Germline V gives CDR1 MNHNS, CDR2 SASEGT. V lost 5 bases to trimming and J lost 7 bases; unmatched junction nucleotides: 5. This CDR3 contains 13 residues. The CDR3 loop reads CASSTTGTNEQFF. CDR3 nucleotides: TGTGCCAGCAGTACGACAGGGACGAATGAGCAGTTCTTC.

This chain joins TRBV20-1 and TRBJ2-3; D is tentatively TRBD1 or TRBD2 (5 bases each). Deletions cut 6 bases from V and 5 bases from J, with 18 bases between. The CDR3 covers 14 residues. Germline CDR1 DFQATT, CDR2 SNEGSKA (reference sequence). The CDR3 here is CSAPRDGRRDTQYF. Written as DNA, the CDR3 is TGCAGTGCGCCCCGGGACGGTAGGAGAGATACGCAGTATTTT.

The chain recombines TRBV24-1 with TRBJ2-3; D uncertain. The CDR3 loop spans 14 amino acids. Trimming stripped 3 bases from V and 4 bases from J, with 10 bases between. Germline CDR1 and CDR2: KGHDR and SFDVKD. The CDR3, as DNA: TGTGCCACCAGTGATATGGGTGTTTCAGATACGCAGTATTTT. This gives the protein CATSDMGVSDTQYF.

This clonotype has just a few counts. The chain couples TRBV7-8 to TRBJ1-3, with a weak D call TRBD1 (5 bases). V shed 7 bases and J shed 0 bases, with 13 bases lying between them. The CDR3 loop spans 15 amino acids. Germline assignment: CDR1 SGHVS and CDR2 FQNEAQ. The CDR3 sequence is CASTSDGTSGNTIYF. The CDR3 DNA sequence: TGTGCCAGCACCTCTGATGGGACCTCTGGAAACACCATATATTTT. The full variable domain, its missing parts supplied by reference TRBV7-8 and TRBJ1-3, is GAGVSQSPRYKVAKRGQDVALRCDPISGHVSLFWYQQALGQGPEFLTYFQNEAQLDKSGLPSDRFFAERPEGSVSTLKIQRTQQEDSAVYLCASTSDGTSGNTIYFGEGSWLTVV.

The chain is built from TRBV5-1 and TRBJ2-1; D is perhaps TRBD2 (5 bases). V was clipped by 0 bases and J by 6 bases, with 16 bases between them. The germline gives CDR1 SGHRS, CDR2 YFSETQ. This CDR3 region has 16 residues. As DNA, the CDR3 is TGCGCCAGCAGCTTGGCCGCGGGTGTGAGGACCAATGAGCAGTTCTTC. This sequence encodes CASSLAAGVRTNEQFF. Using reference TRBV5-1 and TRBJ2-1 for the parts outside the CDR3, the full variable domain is KAGVTQTPRYLIKTRGQQVTLSCSPISGHRSVSWYQQTPGQGLQFLFEYFSETQRNKGNFPGRFSGRQFSNSRSEMNVSTLELGDSALYLCASSLAAGVRTNEQFFGPGTRLTVL.

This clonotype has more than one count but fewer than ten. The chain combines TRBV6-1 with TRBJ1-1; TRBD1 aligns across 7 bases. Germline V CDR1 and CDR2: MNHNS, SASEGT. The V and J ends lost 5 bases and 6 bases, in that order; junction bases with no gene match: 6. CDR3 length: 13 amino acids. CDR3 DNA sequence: TGTGCCAGCAGTACCCCCGGGACAGCTGAAGCTTTCTTT. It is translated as CASSTPGTAEAFF.

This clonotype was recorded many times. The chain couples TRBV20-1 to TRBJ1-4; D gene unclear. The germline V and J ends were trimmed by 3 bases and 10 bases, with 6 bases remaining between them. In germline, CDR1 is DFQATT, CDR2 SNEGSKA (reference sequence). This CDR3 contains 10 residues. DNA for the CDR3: TGCAGTGCTAGCCGAGGAAAACTGTTTTTT. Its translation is CSASRGKLFF.

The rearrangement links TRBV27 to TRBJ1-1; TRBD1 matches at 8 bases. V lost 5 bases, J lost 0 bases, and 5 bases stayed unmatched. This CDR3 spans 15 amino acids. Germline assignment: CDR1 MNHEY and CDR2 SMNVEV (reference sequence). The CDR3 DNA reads TGTGCCAGCAGTGATACAGGGGGGCTGAACACTGAAGCTTTCTTT. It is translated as CASSDTGGLNTEAFF.